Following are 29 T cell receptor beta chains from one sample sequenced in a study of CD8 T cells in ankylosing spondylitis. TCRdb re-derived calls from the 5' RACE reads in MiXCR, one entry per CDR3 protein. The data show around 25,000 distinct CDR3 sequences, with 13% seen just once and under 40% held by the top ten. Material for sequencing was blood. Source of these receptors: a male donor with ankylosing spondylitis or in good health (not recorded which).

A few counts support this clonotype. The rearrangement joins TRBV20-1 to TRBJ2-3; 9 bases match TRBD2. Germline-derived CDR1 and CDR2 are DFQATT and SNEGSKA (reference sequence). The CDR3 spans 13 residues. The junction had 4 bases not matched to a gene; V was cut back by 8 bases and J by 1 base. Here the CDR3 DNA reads TGCAGTATTAGCGGGGGTGGCACAGATACGCAGTATTTT. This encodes CSISGGGTDTQYF.

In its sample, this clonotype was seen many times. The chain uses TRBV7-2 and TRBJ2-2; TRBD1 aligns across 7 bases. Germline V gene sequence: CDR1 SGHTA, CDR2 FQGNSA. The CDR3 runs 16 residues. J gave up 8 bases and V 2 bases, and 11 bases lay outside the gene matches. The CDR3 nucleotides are TGTGCCAGCAGCTTATTCCCCGGGACGGACAGGGGGGAGCTGTTTTTT. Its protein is CASSLFPGTDRGELFF.

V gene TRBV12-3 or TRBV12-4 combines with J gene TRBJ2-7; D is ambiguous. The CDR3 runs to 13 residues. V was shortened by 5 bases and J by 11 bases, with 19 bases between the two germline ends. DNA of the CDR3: TGTGCCAGCAGTATACGACATGCCCCCTCGGAGTACGTC. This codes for CASSIRHAPSEYV.

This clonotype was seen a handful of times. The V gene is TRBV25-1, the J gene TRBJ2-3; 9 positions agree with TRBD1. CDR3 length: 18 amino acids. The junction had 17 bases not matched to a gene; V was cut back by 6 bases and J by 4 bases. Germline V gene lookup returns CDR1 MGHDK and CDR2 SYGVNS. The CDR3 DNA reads TGTGCCAGCAGCCCAAGGGGTTATTGGACAGGGGCAGCAGATACGCAGTATTTT. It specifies CASSPRGYWTGAADTQYF. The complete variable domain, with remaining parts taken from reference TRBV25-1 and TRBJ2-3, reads EADIYQTPRYLVIGTGKKITLECSQTMGHDKMYWYQQDPGMELHLIHYSYGVNSTEKGDLSSESTVSRIRTEHFPLTLESARPSHTSQYLCASSPRGYWTGAADTQYFGPGTRLTVL.

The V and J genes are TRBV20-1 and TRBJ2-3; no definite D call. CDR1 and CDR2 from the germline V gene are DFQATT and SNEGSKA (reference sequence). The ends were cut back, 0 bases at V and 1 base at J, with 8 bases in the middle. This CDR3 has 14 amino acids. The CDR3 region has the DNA TGCAGTGCTAGAGATCCGGACGGCACAGATACGCAGTATTTT. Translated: CSARDPDGTDTQYF.

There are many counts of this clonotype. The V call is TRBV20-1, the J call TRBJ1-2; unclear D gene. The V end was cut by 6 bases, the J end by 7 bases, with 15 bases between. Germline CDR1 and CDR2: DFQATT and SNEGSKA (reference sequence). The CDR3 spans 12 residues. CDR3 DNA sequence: TGCAGTGCCCCTCCAAGGGTCGGTGGCTACACCTTC. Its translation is CSAPPRVGGYTF.

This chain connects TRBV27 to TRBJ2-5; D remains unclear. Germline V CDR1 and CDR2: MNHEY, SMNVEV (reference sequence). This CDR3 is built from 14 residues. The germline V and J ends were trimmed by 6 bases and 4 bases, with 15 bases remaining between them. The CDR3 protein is CASSKTTELETQYF. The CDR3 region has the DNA TGTGCCAGCAGCAAGACAACTGAGCTAGAGACCCAGTACTTC.

CDR3 region: CASSEAMGQAGQPQHF. CDR3 bases: TGTGCCAGCAGTGAAGCCATGGGACAGGCCGGGCAGCCCCAGCATTTT. V usage is TRBV2 and J usage is TRBJ1-5; 8 nucleotides agree with TRBD1. The germline CDR1 and CDR2 sequences are SNHLY and FYNNEI. This CDR3 has 16 amino acids. Trimming took 0 bases from V and 7 from J; bases not matched to a gene: 8.

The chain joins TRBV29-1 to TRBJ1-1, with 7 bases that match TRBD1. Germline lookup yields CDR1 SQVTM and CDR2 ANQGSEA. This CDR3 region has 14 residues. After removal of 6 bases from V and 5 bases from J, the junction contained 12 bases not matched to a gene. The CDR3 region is CSVSQGGAQTEAFF. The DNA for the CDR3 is TGCAGCGTCTCTCAAGGGGGCGCACAGACTGAAGCTTTCTTT.

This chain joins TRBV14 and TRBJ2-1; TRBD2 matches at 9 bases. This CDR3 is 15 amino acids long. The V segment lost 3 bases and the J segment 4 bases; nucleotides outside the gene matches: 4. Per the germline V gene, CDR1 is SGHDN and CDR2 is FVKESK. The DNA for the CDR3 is TGTGCCAGCAGCCATCCGGGACTAGCATACAATGAGCAGTTCTTC. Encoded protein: CASSHPGLAYNEQFF. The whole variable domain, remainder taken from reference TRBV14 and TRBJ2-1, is EAGVTQFPSHSVIEKGQTVTLRCDPISGHDNLYWYRRVMGKEIKFLLHFVKESKQDESGMPNNRFLAERTGGTYSTLKVQPAELEDSGVYFCASSHPGLAYNEQFFGPGTRLTVL.

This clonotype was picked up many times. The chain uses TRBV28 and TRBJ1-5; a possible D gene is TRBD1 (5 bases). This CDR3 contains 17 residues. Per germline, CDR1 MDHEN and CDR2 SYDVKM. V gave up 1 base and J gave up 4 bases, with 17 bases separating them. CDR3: CASSLFSGTEKNQPQHF. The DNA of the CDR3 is TGTGCCAGCAGTTTATTTTCCGGGACGGAGAAGAATCAGCCCCAGCATTTT.

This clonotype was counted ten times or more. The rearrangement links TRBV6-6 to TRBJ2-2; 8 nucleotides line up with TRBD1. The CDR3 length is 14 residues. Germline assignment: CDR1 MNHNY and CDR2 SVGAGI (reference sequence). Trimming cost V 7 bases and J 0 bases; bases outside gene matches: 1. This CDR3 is CASTDRANTGELFF. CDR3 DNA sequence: TGTGCCAGCACGGACAGGGCGAACACCGGGGAGCTGTTTTTT.

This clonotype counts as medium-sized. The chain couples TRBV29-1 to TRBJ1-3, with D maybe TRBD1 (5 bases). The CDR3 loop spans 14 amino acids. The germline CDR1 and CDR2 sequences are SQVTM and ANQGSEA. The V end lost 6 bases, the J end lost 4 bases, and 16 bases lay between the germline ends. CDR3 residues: CSVRGGTRGNTIYF. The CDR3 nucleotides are TGCAGCGTCCGCGGTGGGACCAGGGGAAACACCATATATTTT.

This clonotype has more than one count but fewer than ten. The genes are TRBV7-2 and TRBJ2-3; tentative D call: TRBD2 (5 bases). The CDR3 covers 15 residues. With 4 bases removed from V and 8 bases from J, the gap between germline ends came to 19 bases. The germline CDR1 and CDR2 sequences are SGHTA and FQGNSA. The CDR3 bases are TGTGCCAGCAGCTCCACTGTCGGCGGGCTCGGTACGCAGTATTTT. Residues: CASSSTVGGLGTQYF.

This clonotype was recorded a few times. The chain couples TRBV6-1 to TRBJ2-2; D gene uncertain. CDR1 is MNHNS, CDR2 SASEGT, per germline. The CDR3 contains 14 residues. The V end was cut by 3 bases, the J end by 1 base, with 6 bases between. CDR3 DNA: TGTGCCAGCAGTGATTCAGGGAACACCGGGGAGCTGTTTTTT. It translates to CASSDSGNTGELFF.

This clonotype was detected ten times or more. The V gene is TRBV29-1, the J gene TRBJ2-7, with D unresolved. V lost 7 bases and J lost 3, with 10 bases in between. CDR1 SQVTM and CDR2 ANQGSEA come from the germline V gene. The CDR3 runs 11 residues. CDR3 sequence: CSAALDYEQYF. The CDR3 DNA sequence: TGCAGCGCCGCCCTAGACTACGAGCAGTACTTC.

The CDR3, as DNA: TGTGCCAGCAGCCCCTCGCCTGGTGGCTACACCTTC. Its protein is CASSPSPGGYTF. V gene TRBV11-3 combines with J gene TRBJ1-2, with D hard to call. CDR1 and CDR2 (germline): SGHNT, YENEEA. CDR3 length: 12 amino acids. Trimming shortened V by 5 bases and J by 7 bases, and 11 bases separated the two germline ends.

This CDR3 reads CASSQTQGRTQYF. Written as DNA, the CDR3 is TGTGCCAGCAGCCAAACGCAGGGGCGTACGCAGTATTTT. J is TRBJ2-3 and V is TRBV3-1; a weak D match, TRBD1 (6 bases). The V end lost 2 bases, the J end lost 8 bases, and 11 bases lay between the germline ends. Germline CDR1 reads LGHDT; CDR2 reads YNNKEL (reference sequence). This CDR3 is 13 amino acids long.

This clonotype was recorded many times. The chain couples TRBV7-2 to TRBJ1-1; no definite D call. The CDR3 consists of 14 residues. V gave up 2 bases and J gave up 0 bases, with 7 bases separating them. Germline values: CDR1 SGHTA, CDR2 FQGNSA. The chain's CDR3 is CASSLSQLNTEAFF. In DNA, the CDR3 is TGTGCCAGCAGCTTAAGCCAGCTGAACACTGAAGCTTTCTTT.

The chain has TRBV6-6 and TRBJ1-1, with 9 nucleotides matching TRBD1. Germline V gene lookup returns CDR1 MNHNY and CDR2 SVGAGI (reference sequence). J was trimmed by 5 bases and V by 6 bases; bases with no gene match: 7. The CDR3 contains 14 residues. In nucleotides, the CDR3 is TGTGCCAGCAGACTAGGACAGGGGAGGACTGAAGCTTTCTTT. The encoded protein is CASRLGQGRTEAFF.

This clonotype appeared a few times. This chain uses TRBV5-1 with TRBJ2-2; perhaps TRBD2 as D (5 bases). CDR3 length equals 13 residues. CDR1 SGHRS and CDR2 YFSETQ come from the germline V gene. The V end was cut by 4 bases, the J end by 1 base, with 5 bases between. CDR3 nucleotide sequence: TGCGCCAGCAGCGAGGGGAACACCGGGGAGCTGTTTTTT. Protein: CASSEGNTGELFF.

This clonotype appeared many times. The CDR3 here is CASTWDRGYGYTF. CDR3 nucleotide sequence: TGTGCCAGCACATGGGACAGGGGCTATGGCTACACCTTC. The chain joins TRBV2 to TRBJ1-2, with 10 bases matching TRBD1. V lost 7 bases and J lost 4; bases outside the gene matches: 3. There are 13 residues in the CDR3. Germline CDR1 SNHLY, CDR2 FYNNEI.

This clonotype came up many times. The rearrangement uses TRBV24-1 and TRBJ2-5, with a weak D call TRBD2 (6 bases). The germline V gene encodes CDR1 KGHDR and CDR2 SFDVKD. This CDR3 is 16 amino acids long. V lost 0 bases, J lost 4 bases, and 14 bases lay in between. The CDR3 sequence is CATSDLRFGGTETQYF. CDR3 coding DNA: TGTGCCACCAGTGATTTGCGATTTGGAGGGACAGAGACCCAGTACTTC.

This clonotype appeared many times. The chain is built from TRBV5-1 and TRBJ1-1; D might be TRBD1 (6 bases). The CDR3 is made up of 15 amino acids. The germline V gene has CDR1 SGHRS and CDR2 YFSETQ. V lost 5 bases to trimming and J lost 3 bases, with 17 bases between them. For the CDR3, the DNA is TGCGCCAGCAGTTTTACAGGGATGGAGGACACTGAAGCTTTCTTT. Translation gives CASSFTGMEDTEAFF.

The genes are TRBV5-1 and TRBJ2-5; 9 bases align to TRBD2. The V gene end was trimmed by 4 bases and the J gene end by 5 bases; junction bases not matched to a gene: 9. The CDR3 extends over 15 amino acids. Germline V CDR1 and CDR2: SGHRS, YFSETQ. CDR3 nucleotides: TGCGCCAGCAGCCCAAGCGGGGGGCCGGGGGAGACCCAGTACTTC. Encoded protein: CASSPSGGPGETQYF.

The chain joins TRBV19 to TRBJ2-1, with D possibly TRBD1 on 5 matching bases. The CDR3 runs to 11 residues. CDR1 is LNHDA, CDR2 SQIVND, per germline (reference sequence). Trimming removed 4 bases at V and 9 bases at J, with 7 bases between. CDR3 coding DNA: TGTGCCAGTAGTAGGGGCCGTGAGCAGTTCTTC. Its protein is CASSRGREQFF.

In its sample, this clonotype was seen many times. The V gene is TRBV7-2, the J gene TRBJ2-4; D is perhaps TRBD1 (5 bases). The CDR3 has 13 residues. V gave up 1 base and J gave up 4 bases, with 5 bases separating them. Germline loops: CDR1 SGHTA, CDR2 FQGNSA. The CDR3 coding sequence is TGTGCCAGCAGCTTAGGACAGAAAAACATTCAGTACTTC. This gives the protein CASSLGQKNIQYF.

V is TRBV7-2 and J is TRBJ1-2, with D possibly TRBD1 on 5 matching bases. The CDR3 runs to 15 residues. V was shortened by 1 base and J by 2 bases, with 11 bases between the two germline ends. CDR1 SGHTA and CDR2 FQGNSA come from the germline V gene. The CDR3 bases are TGTGCCAGCAGCTTAGTTCCAGGGTTGAACTATGGCTACACCTTC. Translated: CASSLVPGLNYGYTF.

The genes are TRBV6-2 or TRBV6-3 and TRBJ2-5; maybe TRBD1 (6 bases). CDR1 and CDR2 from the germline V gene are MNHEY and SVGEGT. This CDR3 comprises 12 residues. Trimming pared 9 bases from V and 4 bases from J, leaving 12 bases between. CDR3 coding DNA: TGTGCCAGGGCAGGGGTCGGAGAGACCCAGTACTTC. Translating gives CARAGVGETQYF.